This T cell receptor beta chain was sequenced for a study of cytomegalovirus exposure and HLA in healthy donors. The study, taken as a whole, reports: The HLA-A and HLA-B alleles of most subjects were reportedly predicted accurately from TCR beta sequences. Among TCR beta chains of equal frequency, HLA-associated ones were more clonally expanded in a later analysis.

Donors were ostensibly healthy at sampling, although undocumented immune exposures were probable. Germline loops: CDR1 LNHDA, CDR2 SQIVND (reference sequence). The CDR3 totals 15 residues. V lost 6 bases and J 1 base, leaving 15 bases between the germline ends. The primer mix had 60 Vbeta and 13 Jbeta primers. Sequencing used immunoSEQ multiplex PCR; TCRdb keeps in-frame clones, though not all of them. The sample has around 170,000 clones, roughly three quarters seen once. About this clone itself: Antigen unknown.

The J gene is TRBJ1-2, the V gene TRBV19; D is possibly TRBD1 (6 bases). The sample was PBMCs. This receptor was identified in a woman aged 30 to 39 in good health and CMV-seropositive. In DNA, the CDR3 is TGTGCCAGTAGCCCGGGGGGCAATATTAACTATGGCTACACCTTC. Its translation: CASSPGGNINYGYTF.